Each of the 5 T cell receptor beta chains below was sequenced from the same sample in a study of blood T cell repertoires in COVID-19. Sequencing was performed with immunoSEQ multiplex PCR; in TCRdb, only in-frame clones are kept and a portion is missing. This table has 130,000 to 150,000 clones, roughly 85% appearing once. The sequenced sample consisted of peripheral blood. The receptors were sampled from a human donor with acute or convalescent COVID-19. The donor label of this sample is uncertain.

The chain links TRBV7-9 to TRBJ2-2; a weak D match, TRBD1 (6 bases). The CDR3 length is 14 residues. In germline, CDR1 is SEHNR, CDR2 FQNEAQ (reference sequence). Trimming took 1 base from V and 8 from J, leaving 11 bases between them. CDR3 sequence reads: CASSLDTGSGELFF. CDR3 in DNA: TGTGCCAGCAGCTTAGATACAGGGTCTGGGGAGCTGTTTTTT.

The chain carries TRBV3-1 (or the pseudogene TRBV3-2) and TRBJ1-4, with 7 bases aligning to TRBD1. The CDR3 runs 15 residues. Trimming cost V 2 bases and J 3 bases; bases outside gene matches: 3. From germline, CDR1 is LGHDT and CDR2 YNNKEL (reference sequence). The CDR3 reads CASSQSRGANEKLFF. CDR3 bases: TGTGCCAGCAGCCAAAGCAGGGGGGCTAATGAAAAACTGTTTTTT.

The genes are TRBV27 and TRBJ1-6; D gene unclear. The germline V gene has CDR1 MNHEY and CDR2 SMNVEV (reference sequence). The V end was cut by 7 bases, the J end by 8 bases, with 9 bases between. The CDR3 length is 12 residues. The CDR3 loop reads CASTGNHSPLHF. The CDR3 DNA is TGTGCCAGCACGGGGAACCATTCACCCCTCCACTTT.

V usage is TRBV4-3 and J usage is TRBJ2-1; 15 nucleotides agree with TRBD2. The CDR3 is 18 residues long. Germline CDR1 is LGHNA and CDR2 is YSLEER. The V gene end was trimmed by 4 bases and the J gene end by 7 bases; junction bases not matched to a gene: 11. The CDR3 here is CASSLATGLAGGQNEQFF. The CDR3 region has the DNA TGCGCCAGCAGCCTCGCTACCGGACTAGCGGGAGGGCAAAATGAGCAGTTCTTC.

This clone occurred once. The chain uses TRBV24-1 and TRBJ2-3; possibly TRBD2 for D (6 bases). The germline V and J ends were trimmed by 5 bases and 5 bases, with 10 bases remaining between them. Germline CDR1 is KGHDR and CDR2 is SFDVKD. This CDR3 spans 13 amino acids. CDR3 in amino acids: CATSVPGGDTQYF. CDR3 nucleotides: TGTGCCACCAGTGTACCCGGGGGAGATACGCAGTATTTT.